The 31 T cell receptor beta chains given below trace back to one sample, sequenced in a study of pediatric ulcerative colitis. Assay: immunoSEQ multiplex PCR; the TCRdb copy retains only in-frame clones and omits some. Among some 57,000 clones listed, approximately 87% were seen once. The sample was blood. These receptors originate from a boy aged 10-17 years who was a control in a study of pediatric ulcerative colitis.

The J gene is TRBJ2-1, the V gene TRBV19, with TRBD1 matching 8 bases. Trimming cost V 2 bases and J 1 base; bases outside gene matches: 1. Germline CDR1 is LNHDA and CDR2 is SQIVND (reference sequence). This CDR3 has 15 residues. The CDR3 coding sequence is TGTGCCAGTAGTATAAACAGGGGGTCCTACAATGAGCAGTTCTTC. Its protein product is CASSINRGSYNEQFF. The variable domain in full, completed from reference TRBV19 and TRBJ2-1, reads DGGITQSPKYLFRKEGQNVTLSCEQNLNHDAMYWYRQDPGQGLRLIYYSQIVNDFQKGDIAEGYSVSREKKESFPLTVTSAQKNPTAFYLCASSINRGSYNEQFFGPGTRLTVL.

This chain links TRBV21-1 with TRBJ2-7; the D segment call TRBD1 is taken from the table without a DNA check. TRBV21-1 is tagged as a pseudogene. This CDR3 comprises 15 residues. CDR3 coding DNA: TGTGCCAGCAGCACAAAGGACAGGGGGCTATGTGAGCAGTACTTC. This codes for CASSTKDRGLCEQYF.

The CDR3 reads CASSFDSSGSGETQYF. DNA for the CDR3: TGCGCCAGCAGCTTCGACTCTAGCGGGAGTGGGGAGACCCAGTACTTC. The chain joins TRBV5-1 to TRBJ2-5, with 10 bases that match TRBD2. Germline V CDR1 and CDR2: SGHRS, YFSETQ. This CDR3 spans 16 amino acids. V shed 2 bases and J 5 bases; nucleotides not matched to a gene: 9.

The chain recombines TRBV10-1 with TRBJ2-3; D perhaps matches TRBD1 (6 bases). V gave up 3 bases and J gave up 6 bases, with 10 bases separating them. The CDR3 is 13 residues long. Germline CDR1 reads WNHNN; CDR2 reads SYGVQD (reference sequence). The CDR3 sequence: CASSDRGPDTQYF. In DNA, the CDR3 is TGCGCCAGCAGTGACAGGGGACCGGATACGCAGTATTTT.

This clone was seen only a few times. The chain carries TRBV19 and TRBJ1-2; D perhaps matches TRBD1 (6 bases). Germline CDR1 is LNHDA and CDR2 is SQIVND (reference sequence). CDR3 size: 13 residues. Trimming cost V 1 base and J 8 bases, with 11 bases left between them. Here the CDR3 reads CASSIVTGRGYTF. In DNA, the CDR3 is TGTGCCAGTAGTATAGTCACAGGGCGAGGCTACACCTTC.

This clone has just one count. The chain combines TRBV4-1 with TRBJ2-1, with D perhaps TRBD2 (5 bases). V lost 0 bases, J lost 4 bases, and 28 bases lay in between. The CDR3 consists of 21 residues. From germline, CDR1 is MGHRA and CDR2 YSYEKL. The CDR3 sequence: CASSQDQYVEGTPSTYNEQFF. CDR3 nucleotides: TGCGCCAGCAGCCAAGATCAGTATGTCGAGGGAACCCCTTCAACATACAATGAGCAGTTCTTC.

The chain carries TRBV9 and TRBJ2-2; the D is unclear. The CDR3 spans 16 residues. V was cut by 3 bases and J by 0 bases, with 12 bases left in between. Germline loops: CDR1 SGDLS, CDR2 YYNGEE. CDR3 protein: CASSARTVTNTGELFF. CDR3 nucleotides: TGTGCCAGCAGCGCCAGGACGGTTACGAACACCGGGGAGCTGTTTTTT.

The rearrangement joins TRBV9 to TRBJ2-1; 11 bases line up with TRBD2. Germline V gene sequence: CDR1 SGDLS, CDR2 YYNGEE. The V and J ends lost 3 bases and 6 bases, in that order; junction bases with no gene match: 5. This CDR3 has 15 amino acids. CDR3 nucleotide sequence: TGTGCCAGCAGCGAAACTAGCGGGAGAGCCAATGAGCAGTTCTTC. Encoded protein: CASSETSGRANEQFF.

The rearrangement links TRBV9 to TRBJ1-3; D is possibly TRBD1 (5 bases). Trimming left V 2 bases short and J 2 bases short, with 8 bases between. CDR3 length: 14 amino acids. Germline V gene lookup returns CDR1 SGDLS and CDR2 YYNGEE. As DNA, the CDR3 is TGTGCCAGCAGCGTCCAGGGTACTGGAAACACCATATATTTT. Protein: CASSVQGTGNTIYF. Combining the CDR3 with reference TRBV9 and TRBJ1-3 gives the whole variable domain DSGVTQTPKHLITATGQRVTLRCSPRSGDLSVYWYQQSLDQGLQFLIQYYNGEERAKGNILERFSAQQFPDLHSELNLSSLELGDSALYFCASSVQGTGNTIYFGEGSWLTVV.

J is TRBJ2-2 and V is TRBV6-1; the match to TRBD2 covers 10 bases. Germline V gene sequence: CDR1 MNHNS, CDR2 SASEGT. The CDR3 runs 15 residues. V gave up 7 bases and J gave up 4 bases; unmatched junction bases: 6. The DNA for the CDR3 is TGTGCCAGCATTTTAGCGGGGGGAGGCACCGGGGAGCTGTTTTTT. Translating it yields CASILAGGGTGELFF.

The chain links TRBV10-2 to TRBJ2-3; the D is unclear. Trimming cost V 0 bases and J 2 bases, with 15 bases left between them. This CDR3 comprises 17 residues. CDR1 and CDR2 (germline): WSHSY, SAAADI. CDR3 region: CASSESTSDRFTDTQYF. DNA of the CDR3: TGCGCCAGCAGTGAGTCCACATCGGACCGATTCACAGATACGCAGTATTTT.

The chain combines TRBV6-6 with TRBJ1-5; 8 nucleotides match TRBD1. Germline V gene data show CDR1 as MNHNY and CDR2 as SVGAGI (reference sequence). The CDR3 contains 15 residues. V lost 6 bases, J lost 4 bases, and 8 bases stayed unmatched. CDR3 DNA: TGTGCCAGCAGCCCAGGGCAGGGGGCTAATCAGCCCCAGCATTTT. Amino acids: CASSPGQGANQPQHF.

The chain couples TRBV21-1 to TRBJ2-2; the DNA was not used to check the table's D call, TRBD2. TRBV21-1 constitutes a pseudogene. This CDR3 region has 18 residues. DNA of the CDR3: TGTGCCAGCAGCAAAAGGCACAGCGGGGGATCCCCCTACGAGGAGCTGTTTTTT. As protein: CASSKRHSGGSPYEELFF.

The chain joins TRBV6-4 to TRBJ2-3; weak D call: TRBD2 (6 bases). Trimming removed 2 bases at V and 0 bases at J, with 9 bases between. The CDR3 loop spans 15 amino acids. In germline, CDR1 is MRHNA, CDR2 SNTAGT. The CDR3 protein is CASSDEAGSTDTQYF. In nucleotides, the CDR3 is TGTGCCAGCAGTGACGAAGCGGGTAGCACAGATACGCAGTATTTT.

The chain combines TRBV6-6 with TRBJ1-3; D is possibly TRBD1 (6 bases). CDR3 size: 16 residues. The ends were cut back, 5 bases at V and 0 bases at J, with 14 bases in the middle. Germline V gives CDR1 MNHNY, CDR2 SVGAGI (reference sequence). DNA of the CDR3: TGTGCCAGCAGTCCGGGAAGGGGGGACTCTGGAAACACCATATATTTT. This translates into CASSPGRGDSGNTIYF.

The V gene is TRBV19, the J gene TRBJ2-2; D is perhaps TRBD2 (6 bases). The CDR3 is made up of 15 amino acids. CDR1 and CDR2 from the germline V gene are LNHDA and SQIVND (reference sequence). V dropped 3 bases and J dropped 4 bases, with 12 bases sitting between them. CDR3 nucleotide sequence: TGTGCCAGTAGTATCGCGGGGAGGATCACCGGGGAGCTGTTTTTT. Amino acids: CASSIAGRITGELFF.

This chain joins TRBV6-1 and TRBJ1-2; 8 positions agree with TRBD1. The CDR3 length is 15 residues. Unmatched junction bases numbered 6, after V lost 1 base and J lost 5 bases. Germline CDR1 and CDR2: MNHNS and SASEGT. CDR3: CASSEVETGVYGYTF. The CDR3 bases are TGTGCCAGCAGTGAAGTCGAGACAGGGGTGTATGGCTACACCTTC.

This rearrangement joins TRBV27 to TRBJ2-1, with a tentative D call TRBD2 (6 bases). The length of the CDR3 is 15 residues. Trimming cost V 2 bases and J 0 bases, with 8 bases left between them. The germline V gene encodes CDR1 MNHEY and CDR2 SMNVEV (reference sequence). CDR3 in amino acids: CASSLAGSSYNEQFF. DNA for the CDR3: TGTGCCAGCAGTTTAGCGGGGAGCTCCTACAATGAGCAGTTCTTC.

The rearrangement uses TRBV5-1 and TRBJ2-7; weak D call: TRBD2 (5 bases). Deletions cut 5 bases from V and 6 bases from J, with 18 bases between. This CDR3 contains 14 residues. Per germline, CDR1 SGHRS and CDR2 YFSETQ. This CDR3 is CASSEGSGFVEQYF. The CDR3 coding sequence is TGCGCCAGCAGTGAGGGATCGGGTTTCGTCGAGCAGTACTTC.

The chain uses TRBV28 and TRBJ1-5, with D unclear. Germline V gene lookup returns CDR1 MDHEN and CDR2 SYDVKM. V lost 10 bases and J lost 0, with 13 bases in between. The CDR3 extends over 14 amino acids. CDR3 region: CATRTPLSNQPQHF. The CDR3 DNA sequence: TGTGCCACCAGGACCCCCCTTAGCAATCAGCCCCAGCATTTT.

This sequence joins TRBV11-2 and TRBJ2-1; D ambiguous. V dropped 3 bases and J dropped 5 bases, with 5 bases sitting between them. Germline CDR1 and CDR2: SGHAT and FQNNGV. CDR3 length: 12 residues. The CDR3 DNA is TGTGCCAGCAGCTTTAGCCACAATGAGCAGTTCTTC. As protein: CASSFSHNEQFF.

The rearrangement links TRBV7-4 to TRBJ2-3; TRBD2 is a possible D gene (6 bases). CDR1 SGHVT and CDR2 SQSDAQ come from the germline V gene. V was shortened by 11 bases and J by 3 bases, with 15 bases between the two germline ends. CDR3 length: 13 residues. The CDR3 spells CAERAGFTDTQYF. The CDR3 region has the DNA TGTGCCGAGAGGGCGGGATTTACAGATACGCAGTATTTT.

V usage is TRBV5-1 and J usage is TRBJ1-4; no reliable D call. Germline CDR1 and CDR2: SGHRS and YFSETQ. The CDR3 totals 13 residues. With 0 bases removed from V and 8 bases from J, the gap between germline ends came to 8 bases. The DNA for the CDR3 is TGCGCCAGCAGCTTGGCCACAGACGAAAAACTGTTTTTT. It codes for CASSLATDEKLFF.

The CDR3 DNA sequence: TGTGCCATCAGTGAGTTCACCCAAGCGGGGGGCACAGATACGCAGTATTTT. Translating gives CAISEFTQAGGTDTQYF. This chain uses TRBV10-3 with TRBJ2-3; TRBD2 aligns across 8 bases. In germline, CDR1 is ENHRY, CDR2 SYGVKD. This CDR3 contains 17 residues. V was pared by 1 base and J by 1 base, with 7 bases of the junction left unmatched.

In this sample, this clone turned up a few times. The chain employs TRBV27 and TRBJ1-2, with D possibly being TRBD1 (6 bases). The CDR3 totals 15 residues. V shed 3 bases and J shed 2 bases, with 13 bases lying between them. From germline, CDR1 is MNHEY and CDR2 SMNVEV (reference sequence). CDR3 region: CASSLQGTVNYGYTF. Here the CDR3 DNA reads TGTGCCAGCAGTTTGCAGGGGACCGTAAACTATGGCTACACCTTC.

V is TRBV27 and J is TRBJ2-1; D gene ambiguous. This CDR3 has 15 amino acids. The germline V and J ends were trimmed by 2 bases and 4 bases, with 12 bases remaining between them. Germline lookup yields CDR1 MNHEY and CDR2 SMNVEV (reference sequence). The CDR3 DNA follows: TGTGCCAGCAGTTTAGTCAGCTTAATTTACAATGAGCAGTTCTTC. Residues: CASSLVSLIYNEQFF.

This clone was seen only once. The chain is built from TRBV7-2 and TRBJ1-6; D ambiguous. V was clipped by 5 bases and J by 7 bases, with 12 bases between them. The CDR3 spans 14 residues. Germline V gives CDR1 SGHTA, CDR2 FQGNSA. The CDR3 nucleotides read TGTGCCAGCAGCCATAACAGCTTAAATTCACCCCTCCACTTT. Its translation: CASSHNSLNSPLHF.

J is TRBJ1-4 and V is TRBV13, with 7 positions matching TRBD1. CDR3 length: 12 amino acids. In germline, CDR1 is PRHDT, CDR2 FYEKMQ (reference sequence). Losses at the gene ends were 6 bases for V and 8 bases for J; bases not matched to a gene: 3. CDR3 sequence: CASSDREEKLFF. In DNA, the CDR3 is TGTGCCAGCAGTGACAGGGAAGAAAAACTGTTTTTT.

This rearrangement joins TRBV11-2 to TRBJ2-3; D possibly corresponds to TRBD2 (5 bases). Trimming left V 5 bases short and J 5 bases short, with 11 bases between. This CDR3 has 13 amino acids. The germline gives CDR1 SGHAT, CDR2 FQNNGV. In DNA, the CDR3 is TGTGCCAGCAGCCTGCAACTAGGAGATACGCAGTATTTT. Translation: CASSLQLGDTQYF.

V and J are TRBV5-4 and TRBJ1-2; maybe TRBD1 (5 bases). CDR3 size: 15 residues. CDR1 is SGHNT and CDR2 is YYREEE in the germline V gene (reference sequence). V was trimmed by 2 bases and J by 4 bases, leaving 15 bases between them. CDR3 loop: CASSFDRGGLYGYTF. Written as DNA, the CDR3 is TGTGCCAGCAGCTTTGATCGGGGGGGACTCTATGGCTACACCTTC.

This chain links TRBV12-2 with TRBJ1-4. TRBV12-2 is an annotated pseudogene. The length of the CDR3 is 14 residues. This chain's CDR3 is CASREGAYNEKLFF. As DNA, the CDR3 is TGTGCAAGTCGGGAGGGCGCCTATAATGAAAAACTGTTTTTT.